These 2 T cell receptor beta chains came from one sample sequenced in a study of liver allograft versus peripheral blood T cells. Background on the study: The authors compared T cell receptor repertoires in transplanted livers with recipients' peripheral blood repertoires.

MiXCR was run by TCRdb on the reads, yielding one entry per CDR3 protein. The profile covers 6,500 to 10,000 distinct CDR3 sequences, with about a sixth appearing a single time and 4.6% taken by the ten largest. These receptors all stem from a human patient who had a liver transplant. Some T cells may possibly be graft donor cells.

This clonotype has just a few counts. The rearrangement links TRBV19 to TRBJ1-1, with TRBD1 identical over 9 bases. The V gene's germline CDR1 is LNHDA and CDR2 SQIVND (reference sequence). The J segment lost 0 bases and the V segment lost 5 bases, leaving 7 bases of the junction unmatched. The CDR3 consists of 16 residues. In DNA form, the CDR3 reads TGTGCCAGTAGTCTCTCCGGGACAGGGTTGAACACTGAAGCTTTCTTT. It translates to CASSLSGTGLNTEAFF.

In this sample, this clonotype turned up many times. The rearrangement links TRBV20-1 to TRBJ1-2, with 12 bases lining up with TRBD1. CDR1 DFQATT and CDR2 SNEGSKA come from the germline V gene (reference sequence). Germline trimming cut 3 bases from V and 1 base from J; bases unmatched to any gene: 3. There are 15 residues in the CDR3. DNA of the CDR3: TGCAGTGCTAGGAGGGACAGGGGGCTTAACTATGGCTACACCTTC. Translation gives CSARRDRGLNYGYTF.